This note documents a single T cell receptor (beta chain) sequence. Its target is not known. The CDR3 ends on some other residue instead of the conserved phenylalanine or tryptophan, so this is likely a read error. Because the CDR3's place on the DNA is in doubt, the DNA is left out and the CDR3 is given as listed by TCRdb. The sample comes from a study of Graves' ophthalmopathy and Graves' hyperthyroidism. For the study at large: Peripheral blood was gathered at the point of initial diagnosis, before any treatment started.

PBMCs originated in about 10 ml of fresh peripheral blood. Transcripts of RNA were the source for amplifying TCR beta CDR3 regions. HTBI-primed first-round RT-PCR preceded second-round multiplex PCR. In TCRdb, the multiplex PCR reads were re-called with MiXCR into one record per CDR3 protein. Among 40,000 or so distinct CDR3 sequences listed, more than 45% were seen once. Study-wide points: Both a roughly 66% sensitivity and an approximately 77% specificity characterized the model's predictions of ophthalmopathy progression. A model built from 13 signatures distinguished ophthalmopathy from stable hyperthyroidism with about 86% sensitivity and 81.08% specificity.

The CDR3 comprises 12 residues, both ends counted. Per the germline V gene, CDR1 is DFQATT and CDR2 is SNEGSKA (reference sequence). This sequence was found in an adult man with Graves' ophthalmopathy. Material: peripheral blood. This chain joins TRBV20-1 and TRBJ2-5; the D call of TRBD1 is as the table states it, not checked on the DNA. The CDR3 here is CSANRDRGYQNT.